Listed here are 8 T cell receptor beta chains from one sample, sequenced in a study of T cell responses to AZD1222 COVID-19 vaccine. Assay: immunoSEQ multiplex PCR; the TCRdb copy retains only in-frame clones and omits some. The sample has under 200,000 clones; around nine tenths are singletons. The sample was peripheral blood, taken on day 0 of AZD1222 vaccination. The source of these receptors is an adult in good health.

The gene calls are TRBV5-1 and TRBJ2-7; D uncertain. Germline CDR1 SGHRS, CDR2 YFSETQ. The CDR3 consists of 13 residues. With 1 base removed from V and 0 bases from J, the gap between germline ends came to 5 bases. This chain's CDR3 is CASSLHNSYEQYF. CDR3 in DNA: TGCGCCAGCAGCTTGCACAACTCCTACGAGCAGTACTTC. Full variable domain (remainder filled in from reference TRBV5-1 and TRBJ2-7): KAGVTQTPRYLIKTRGQQVTLSCSPISGHRSVSWYQQTPGQGLQFLFEYFSETQRNKGNFPGRFSGRQFSNSRSEMNVSTLELGDSALYLCASSLHNSYEQYFGPGTRLTVT.

This clone appeared once. The chain employs TRBV2 and TRBJ1-4; TRBD1 aligns across 8 bases. The CDR3 has 12 residues. V gave up 8 bases and J gave up 8 bases; unmatched junction bases: 4. From germline, CDR1 is SNHLY and CDR2 FYNNEI. The CDR3 coding sequence is TGTGCCAGCCAGGGGGCAGGCGAAAAACTGTTTTTT. Its protein product is CASQGAGEKLFF.

The CDR3 coding sequence is TGTGCCAGCAGCTTAGTAGCGTTCCCAGATACGCAGTATTTT. Encoded protein: CASSLVAFPDTQYF. This chain joins TRBV7-9 and TRBJ2-3, with D possibly matching TRBD2 (5 bases). Trimming removed 1 base from V and 4 bases from J, with 9 bases in between. The CDR3 spans 14 residues. Germline V gene sequence: CDR1 SEHNR, CDR2 FQNEAQ (reference sequence). Full variable domain (rest looked up from reference TRBV7-9 and TRBJ2-3): DTGVSQNPRHKITKRGQNVTFRCDPISEHNRLYWYRQTLGQGPEFLTYFQNEAQLEKSRLLSDRFSAERPKGSFSTLEIQRTEQGDSAMYLCASSLVAFPDTQYFGPGTRLTVL.

The rearrangement joins TRBV28 to TRBJ1-2; D not certain. V was clipped by 2 bases and J by 3 bases, with 4 bases between them. This CDR3 comprises 12 residues. Germline assignment: CDR1 MDHEN and CDR2 SYDVKM. CDR3 protein: CASSLGYYGYTF. The DNA of the CDR3 is TGTGCCAGCAGTTTAGGGTACTATGGCTACACCTTC.

The V gene is TRBV19, the J gene TRBJ1-3; TRBD1 matches at 7 bases. The CDR3 consists of 14 residues. Unmatched junction bases numbered 2, after V lost 6 bases and J lost 0 bases. Germline V gives CDR1 LNHDA, CDR2 SQIVND (reference sequence). In nucleotides, the CDR3 is TGTGCCAGTAGGACAGGGTACTCTGGAAACACCATATATTTT. Translation gives CASRTGYSGNTIYF.

The CDR3 DNA sequence: TGCGCCAGCAGCTTGGACTACCAAGAGACCCAGTACTTC. It codes for CASSLDYQETQYF. This chain joins TRBV5-1 and TRBJ2-5; D gene unclear. Germline values: CDR1 SGHRS, CDR2 YFSETQ. V lost 0 bases, J lost 0 bases, and 3 bases lay in between. The length of the CDR3 is 13 residues.

The rearrangement joins TRBV5-4 to TRBJ2-1, with 10 bases identical to TRBD2. The germline V gene has CDR1 SGHNT and CDR2 YYREEE (reference sequence). After removal of 2 bases from V and 2 bases from J, the junction contained 7 bases not matched to a gene. The CDR3 has 17 residues. The CDR3 DNA sequence: TGTGCCAGCAGCTTACTTACTCTAGCGGGGGCCTACAATGAGCAGTTCTTC. This encodes CASSLLTLAGAYNEQFF.

This sequence joins TRBV27 and TRBJ1-1; maybe TRBD1 (6 bases). With 5 bases removed from V and 1 base from J, the gap between germline ends came to 11 bases. This CDR3 spans 14 amino acids. The germline gives CDR1 MNHEY, CDR2 SMNVEV (reference sequence). This chain's CDR3 is CASSPQGPNTEAFF. In nucleotides, the CDR3 is TGTGCCAGCAGTCCTCAGGGGCCGAACACTGAAGCTTTCTTT.